This TCR beta chain was captured by sequencing in a study of blood T cell repertoires in COVID-19. As for the study in general: Sources were T cells, B-cell-depleted T cells, or PBMCs; the material itself was cDNA or gDNA.

Under the authors' procedure: Reference gene primer amplification in the assay estimated nucleated cell counts. Clones were sequenced by immunoSEQ multiplex PCR, and TCRdb holds only the in-frame ones, with some missing. V and J calls plus clone size are reproduced from that table; the DNA served to infer D and trimming. Found here are approximately 58,000 clones, 85% to 95% of them singletons; the top ten hold around 3.1%. V lost 6 bases and J 7 bases, leaving 9 bases between the germline ends. Germline V gene sequence: CDR1 SNHLY, CDR2 FYNNEI. The CDR3 has 12 residues. The specimen was peripheral blood. The TCR was taken from a human donor in a cohort sampled during active COVID-19. The chain links TRBV2 to TRBJ2-2; TRBD2 might be the D (5 bases). For the CDR3, the DNA is TGTGCCAGCAGGGTAGGAGGCGGGGAGCTGTTTTTT. Its protein is CASRVGGGELFF. Full variable domain (remainder filled in from reference TRBV2 and TRBJ2-2): EPEVTQTPSHQVTQMGQEVILRCVPISNHLYFYWYRQILGQKVEFLVSFYNNEISEKSEIFDDQFSVERPDGSNFTLKIRSTKLEDSAMYFCASRVGGGELFFGEGSRLTVL.